The source of this TCR beta chain is a study of shared clonotypes between healthy human individuals. Findings and caveats of the study: Naive subsets usually exceeded memory subsets in estimated richness.

Comments on this clone: Its specificity is unknown.

Profiled with immunoSEQ multiplex PCR; TCRdb holds only in-frame clones, not every one. Of 950,000 to 1,100,000 clones listed, approximately 68% are singletons. Germline CDR1 is MNHNS and CDR2 is SASEGT. Trimming took 3 bases from V and 2 from J; bases not matched to a gene: 1. The CDR3 has 14 residues. The receptor's source is a man aged 18-30 years in good health. Sequencing was performed on memory CD4+ T cells sorted from blood. The subset here: CD45RA-negative fraction. The chain couples TRBV6-1 to TRBJ2-3; 8 nucleotides align to TRBD1. The CDR3 DNA reads as TGTGCCAGCAGTGAGACAGGGGCCACAGATACGCAGTATTTT. Its protein is CASSETGATDTQYF.